The 31 T cell receptor beta chains reported below all come from one sample, sequenced in a study of blood T cell repertoires in COVID-19. Assay: immunoSEQ multiplex PCR; the TCRdb copy retains only in-frame clones and omits some. The sample has roughly 700,000 clones; 80% to 90% are singletons. Sequencing was performed on peripheral blood. The receptors shown here come from a woman between 18 and 30 years old with acute or convalescent COVID-19.

The CDR3 sequence is CASSQDFETGALGKLFF. CDR3 bases: TGCGCCAGCAGCCAAGATTTCGAGACAGGGGCCCTGGGAAAACTGTTTTTT. This chain links TRBV4-1 with TRBJ1-4; 8 nucleotides match TRBD1. Germline-derived CDR1 and CDR2 are MGHRA and YSYEKL. CDR3 length: 17 amino acids. After removal of 0 bases from V and 10 bases from J, the junction contained 13 bases not matched to a gene.

This clone turned up a few times. The chain carries TRBV15 and TRBJ1-3; 8 bases are a match to TRBD1. The length of the CDR3 is 15 residues. From germline, CDR1 is LNHNV and CDR2 YYDKDF (reference sequence). V shed 1 base and J 4 bases; nucleotides not matched to a gene: 3. CDR3 bases: TGTGCCACCAGCAGAGGGGACAGGTCGGGAAACACCATATATTTT. The encoded protein is CATSRGDRSGNTIYF.

The chain uses TRBV5-6 and TRBJ1-2; D gene unclear. The CDR3 spans 13 residues. V lost 0 bases to trimming and J lost 6 bases, with 9 bases between them. Germline V gives CDR1 SGHDT, CDR2 YYEEEE. In nucleotides, the CDR3 is TGTGCCAGCAGCTTGGTTGGGCCGAATGGCTACACCTTC. Its protein product is CASSLVGPNGYTF.

This CDR3 is CATSSNEGASEQYF. CDR3 nucleotides: TGTGCCACCAGCAGCAACGAGGGGGCCTCCGAGCAGTACTTC. This chain joins TRBV15 and TRBJ2-7, with TRBD1 matching over 7 bases. Per the germline V gene, CDR1 is LNHNV and CDR2 is YYDKDF (reference sequence). The CDR3 has 14 amino acids. The J segment lost 6 bases and the V segment lost 3 bases, leaving 8 bases of the junction unmatched. Together with reference TRBV15 and TRBJ2-7, the CDR3 gives the full variable domain: DAMVIQNPRYQVTQFGKPVTLSCSQTLNHNVMYWYQQKSSQAPKLLFHYYDKDFNNEADTPDNFQSRRPNTSFCFLDIRSPGLGDTAMYLCATSSNEGASEQYFGPGTRLTVT.

The V and J genes are TRBV5-1 and TRBJ1-5; the D gene is possibly TRBD1 (6 bases). The CDR3 is made up of 14 amino acids. In germline, CDR1 is SGHRS, CDR2 YFSETQ. V dropped 0 bases and J dropped 6 bases, with 10 bases sitting between them. The CDR3 loop reads CASSLDGGAQPQHF. CDR3 sequence (DNA): TGCGCCAGCAGCTTGGATGGGGGGGCTCAGCCCCAGCATTTT.

The chain couples TRBV5-4 to TRBJ2-7; D may be TRBD2 (6 bases). This CDR3 is built from 13 residues. Trimming took off 5 bases at V and 5 bases at J, with 14 bases between the two ends. CDR1 and CDR2 (germline): SGHNT, YYREEE (reference sequence). The CDR3 loop reads CASSSAGSHEQYF. The CDR3 DNA follows: TGTGCCAGCAGTTCGGCGGGAAGCCACGAGCAGTACTTC.

The sample holds one count of this clone. V gene TRBV5-1 combines with J gene TRBJ2-1, with 11 positions matching TRBD1. The germline V gene has CDR1 SGHRS and CDR2 YFSETQ. This CDR3 region has 15 residues. V dropped 0 bases and J dropped 6; count of bases not matched to a gene: 2. CDR3 loop: CASSLGTGGRNEQFF. Here the CDR3 DNA reads TGCGCCAGCAGCTTGGGGACAGGGGGCCGCAATGAGCAGTTCTTC.

This sequence joins TRBV11-2 and TRBJ2-1, with D possibly being TRBD1 (6 bases). Germline V gene sequence: CDR1 SGHAT, CDR2 FQNNGV. This CDR3 has 13 amino acids. Trimming shortened V by 2 bases and J by 9 bases, and 11 bases separated the two germline ends. CDR3 DNA sequence: TGTGCCAGCAGCTTACGCACAGGGTCTGAGCAGTTCTTC. It is translated as CASSLRTGSEQFF.

This clone was detected only once. The chain has TRBV30 and TRBJ1-1; D gene unclear. Trimming left V 3 bases short and J 3 bases short, with 11 bases between. CDR1 GTSNPN and CDR2 SVGIG come from the germline V gene (reference sequence). This CDR3 has 13 amino acids. The CDR3 region is CAWRYGMDTEAFF. The CDR3 nucleotides are TGTGCCTGGAGATACGGGATGGACACTGAAGCTTTCTTT.

The rearrangement uses TRBV6-5 and TRBJ2-1; the match to TRBD1 covers 7 bases. The CDR3 totals 15 residues. Germline values: CDR1 MNHEY, CDR2 SVGAGI. V lost 7 bases, J lost 6 bases, and 12 bases stayed unmatched. The CDR3 reads CASNYKRGLVNEQFF. DNA for the CDR3: TGTGCCAGCAACTACAAAAGGGGGCTGGTCAATGAGCAGTTCTTC.

This chain's CDR3 is CAWKLANLMGNEQFF. CDR3 bases: TGTGCCTGGAAATTAGCTAACCTGATGGGCAATGAGCAGTTCTTC. The chain combines TRBV30 with TRBJ2-1; D gene unclear. The V gene lost 4 bases and the J gene lost 6 bases, with 19 bases spanning the gap. The CDR3 has 15 residues. Germline CDR1 reads GTSNPN; CDR2 reads SVGIG (reference sequence).

Remarks on this clone: The sample carries other DNA sequences with the same CDR3. CDR3 bases: TGCGCCAGCAGCTTGGGGACAGTGTCCTACGAGCAGTACTTC. Translation: CASSLGTVSYEQYF. The chain is built from TRBV5-1 and TRBJ2-7; tentative D call: TRBD1 (6 bases). Trimming stripped 0 bases from V and 1 base from J, with 8 bases between. The germline V gene encodes CDR1 SGHRS and CDR2 YFSETQ. The CDR3 totals 14 residues.

This clone was observed a single time. The chain recombines TRBV14 with TRBJ1-4; D ambiguous. This CDR3 has 14 amino acids. Trimming stripped 1 base from V and 5 bases from J, with 8 bases between. The germline V gene encodes CDR1 SGHDN and CDR2 FVKESK. DNA for the CDR3: TGTGCCAGCAGCCAAGTGGGCGAAAATGAAAAACTGTTTTTT. Translated: CASSQVGENEKLFF. The full variable domain, its missing parts supplied by reference TRBV14 and TRBJ1-4, is EAGVTQFPSHSVIEKGQTVTLRCDPISGHDNLYWYRRVMGKEIKFLLHFVKESKQDESGMPNNRFLAERTGGTYSTLKVQPAELEDSGVYFCASSQVGENEKLFFGSGTQLSVL.

The chain joins TRBV11-2 to TRBJ2-2; 8 bases align to TRBD1. After removal of 5 bases from V and 3 bases from J, the junction contained 8 bases not matched to a gene. The CDR3 is 16 amino acids. Germline V gene data show CDR1 as SGHAT and CDR2 as FQNNGV. The CDR3 loop is CASSAGQGLDTGELFF. CDR3 bases: TGTGCCAGCAGCGCAGGACAGGGCTTGGACACCGGGGAGCTGTTTTTT.

The chain uses TRBV5-6 and TRBJ1-5; D call uncertain. The CDR3 spans 15 residues. CDR1 SGHDT and CDR2 YYEEEE come from the germline V gene. V lost 0 bases to trimming and J lost 6 bases, with 13 bases between them. For the CDR3, the DNA is TGTGCCAGCAGCTTGGTCCGGGATAGGACTCAGCCCCAGCATTTT. It yields the protein CASSLVRDRTQPQHF.

The chain couples TRBV15 to TRBJ1-4; D is perhaps TRBD1 (6 bases). Germline-derived CDR1 and CDR2 are LNHNV and YYDKDF (reference sequence). The germline V and J ends were trimmed by 0 bases and 5 bases, with 13 bases remaining between them. CDR3 length: 16 residues. CDR3 region: CATSRDQGKGNEKLFF. DNA of the CDR3: TGTGCCACCAGCAGAGATCAGGGGAAGGGAAATGAAAAACTGTTTTTT. Full variable domain (remainder filled in from reference TRBV15 and TRBJ1-4): DAMVIQNPRYQVTQFGKPVTLSCSQTLNHNVMYWYQQKSSQAPKLLFHYYDKDFNNEADTPDNFQSRRPNTSFCFLDIRSPGLGDTAMYLCATSRDQGKGNEKLFFGSGTQLSVL.

This clone was observed a handful of times. This sequence joins TRBV13 and TRBJ2-3; 9 bases align to TRBD2. J lost 6 bases, V lost 5 bases, and 9 bases had no gene match. Germline loops: CDR1 PRHDT, CDR2 FYEKMQ (reference sequence). This CDR3 has 15 residues. The CDR3 region is CASSGRGLAFDTQYF. CDR3 nucleotide sequence: TGTGCCAGCAGCGGGCGTGGACTAGCGTTTGATACGCAGTATTTT.

The rearrangement uses TRBV2 and TRBJ1-2; 7 nucleotides line up with TRBD1. The length of the CDR3 is 13 residues. Per the germline V gene, CDR1 is SNHLY and CDR2 is FYNNEI. J was trimmed by 5 bases and V by 8 bases; bases with no gene match: 8. The CDR3 bases are TGTGCCAGCGGCGGGACAGTCCAATATGGCTACACCTTC. Residues: CASGGTVQYGYTF.

This chain uses TRBV11-2 with TRBJ1-1; D gene unclear. CDR1 and CDR2 (germline): SGHAT, FQNNGV. This CDR3 region has 13 residues. The V end was cut by 5 bases, the J end by 0 bases, with 7 bases between. CDR3 sequence reads: CASSPYMNTEAFF. CDR3 sequence (DNA): TGTGCCAGCAGCCCGTATATGAACACTGAAGCTTTCTTT.

The chain employs TRBV19 and TRBJ1-3; D remains ambiguous. The CDR3 has 15 residues. V lost 3 bases and J lost 4, with 13 bases in between. The germline gives CDR1 LNHDA, CDR2 SQIVND (reference sequence). CDR3 sequence: CASSMAGVSGNTIYF. CDR3 sequence (DNA): TGTGCCAGTAGTATGGCCGGGGTCTCCGGAAACACCATATATTTT.

This rearrangement joins TRBV30 to TRBJ1-1, with TRBD1 matching over 8 bases. CDR3 length: 16 residues. From germline, CDR1 is GTSNPN and CDR2 SVGIG (reference sequence). V trimming: 2 bases; J trimming: 3 bases; junction bases outside the gene matches: 11. This chain's CDR3 is CAWSWFRGLEYTEAFF. The DNA for the CDR3 is TGTGCCTGGAGTTGGTTCAGGGGGCTGGAGTACACTGAAGCTTTCTTT.

This chain links TRBV2 with TRBJ2-1; 7 nucleotides align to TRBD1. In germline, CDR1 is SNHLY, CDR2 FYNNEI. Trimming removed 8 bases from V and 6 bases from J; junction bases left unmatched: 10. The CDR3 extends over 14 amino acids. The chain's CDR3 is CASQTGVPGNEQFF. The CDR3 DNA reads TGTGCCAGCCAAACAGGGGTACCGGGCAATGAGCAGTTCTTC.

The rearrangement uses TRBV7-9 and TRBJ2-7; 7 bases fit TRBD1. V shed 2 bases, J shed 2 bases, and the junction held 3 bases outside the gene matches. Germline CDR1 is SEHNR and CDR2 is FQNEAQ (reference sequence). This CDR3 contains 14 residues. DNA of the CDR3: TGTGCCAGCAGCTTAAGACAGGGACCCTACGAGCAGTACTTC. Translating it yields CASSLRQGPYEQYF.

V usage is TRBV5-1 and J usage is TRBJ1-2; 9 positions agree with TRBD1. V gave up 5 bases and J gave up 5 bases; unmatched junction bases: 7. Germline lookup yields CDR1 SGHRS and CDR2 YFSETQ. The CDR3 has 14 amino acids. The CDR3 region is CASSGGQGSYGYTF. The DNA for the CDR3 is TGCGCCAGCAGTGGGGGACAGGGATCGTATGGCTACACCTTC.

The gene calls are TRBV4-1 and TRBJ1-6; perhaps TRBD1 as D (6 bases). CDR3 length: 14 residues. CDR1 and CDR2 from the germline V gene are MGHRA and YSYEKL. Trimming left V 1 base short and J 14 bases short, with 15 bases between. CDR3 in amino acids: CASSQVTGLGSLHF. For the CDR3, the DNA is TGCGCCAGCAGCCAAGTGACAGGTCTAGGATCCCTCCACTTT.

The CDR3 sequence: CASSLVGQGWGGYTF. CDR3 coding DNA: TGTGCCAGCAGCTTAGTGGGGCAGGGATGGGGAGGCTACACCTTC. V is TRBV7-2 and J is TRBJ1-2, with a tentative D call TRBD1 (5 bases). V was pared by 1 base and J by 8 bases, with 17 bases between. The length of the CDR3 is 15 residues. Germline V gene sequence: CDR1 SGHTA, CDR2 FQGNSA.

In its sample, this clone was seen once. V usage is TRBV6-2 or TRBV6-3 and J usage is TRBJ1-1; 9 bases are a match to TRBD1. The CDR3 is 17 residues long. Germline loops: CDR1 MNHEY, CDR2 SVGEGT. The junction had 8 bases not matched to a gene; V was cut back by 2 bases and J by 1 base. The CDR3 loop reads CASSYPGQGRGNTEAFF. The DNA for the CDR3 is TGTGCCAGCAGTTACCCCGGACAGGGGCGAGGGAACACTGAAGCTTTCTTT.

The chain is built from TRBV6-5 and TRBJ2-3; D might be TRBD2 (6 bases). In germline, CDR1 is MNHEY, CDR2 SVGAGI. V lost 9 bases, J lost 2 bases, and 15 bases lay in between. The CDR3 totals 14 residues. This chain's CDR3 is CASRRGGYTDTQYF. CDR3 coding DNA: TGTGCCAGTCGAAGGGGAGGTTACACAGATACGCAGTATTTT.

Comments on this clone: In the same sample, other DNA sequences code for this CDR3. The rearrangement joins TRBV9 to TRBJ2-3, with 11 bases fitting TRBD2. The CDR3 runs to 14 residues. CDR1 is SGDLS, CDR2 YYNGEE, per germline. V dropped 2 bases and J dropped 6; count of bases not matched to a gene: 2. The CDR3 DNA reads as TGTGCCAGCAGCGTCGGGACTAGCGGCGATACGCAGTATTTT. This codes for CASSVGTSGDTQYF.

The gene calls are TRBV7-9 and TRBJ2-1; 9 nucleotides match TRBD1. The CDR3 runs 15 residues. With 5 bases clipped from V and 0 bases from J, the junction kept 2 bases outside the gene matches. Germline CDR1 is SEHNR and CDR2 is FQNEAQ (reference sequence). The DNA for the CDR3 is TGTGCCAGCAGCCGGGACAGGGTCTCCTACAATGAGCAGTTCTTC. Translation: CASSRDRVSYNEQFF.

V usage is TRBV23-1 and J usage is TRBJ2-7; the match to TRBD1 covers 8 bases. TRBV23-1 is flagged as an ORF with uncertain function. The CDR3 sequence is 16 residues long. V was clipped by 4 bases and J by 6 bases; unmatched bases: 14. CDR3 DNA: TGCGCCAGCAGTCTCTCGGGGACAGGAAAGTTTGGCGAGCAGTACTTC. As protein: CASSLSGTGKFGEQYF.